The 4 T cell receptor beta chains below were found in one sample sequenced in a study of T cells in Graves' hyperthyroidism and ophthalmopathy. The source material, RNA transcripts, was used to amplify TCR beta CDR3 regions. HTBI primers were the set used in a first-round RT-PCR of the TCR CDR3. TCRdb reprocessed the multiplex PCR reads via MiXCR and lists one record per CDR3 protein. The data show approximately 380,000 distinct CDR3 sequences, with more than 13% seen just once and 25% to 30% held by the top ten. The specimen was blood. Every receptor here comes from a man in his forties or fifties with Graves' ophthalmopathy.

This clonotype was seen at least ten times. The rearrangement joins TRBV5-1 to TRBJ2-1, with TRBD1 matching over 10 bases. This CDR3 comprises 15 residues. CDR1 is SGHRS and CDR2 is YFSETQ in the germline V gene. Trimming took 4 bases from V and 10 from J; bases not matched to a gene: 11. CDR3 in DNA: TGCGCCAGCAGCCCAGGGACAGGGGTGAGGAGCGAGCAGTTCTTC. Translating it yields CASSPGTGVRSEQFF.

The chain is built from TRBV5-1 and TRBJ2-7, with 7 positions matching TRBD1. V lost 2 bases, J lost 4 bases, and 9 bases stayed unmatched. The CDR3 covers 15 residues. Germline V lookup: CDR1 SGHRS, CDR2 YFSETQ. The CDR3 reads CASSFGRGPGYEQYF. The CDR3 bases are TGCGCCAGCAGCTTCGGAAGGGGGCCAGGGTACGAGCAGTACTTC.

The chain recombines TRBV5-1 with TRBJ2-7; 8 nucleotides match TRBD1. J lost 3 bases, V lost 5 bases, and 1 base had no gene match. This CDR3 has 12 residues. CDR1 is SGHRS, CDR2 YFSETQ, per germline. CDR3 nucleotides: TGCGCCAGCAGGACAGGGGACTACGAGCAGTACTTC. This sequence encodes CASRTGDYEQYF.

This clonotype was recorded many times. DNA of the CDR3: TGCAGCGTTGACGGCACCAGGGGGTTCACAGATACGCAGTATTTT. This encodes CSVDGTRGFTDTQYF. The chain recombines TRBV29-1 with TRBJ2-3; 7 nucleotides agree with TRBD1. Unmatched junction bases numbered 8, after V lost 3 bases and J lost 2 bases. This CDR3 has 15 amino acids. Germline-derived CDR1 and CDR2 are SQVTM and ANQGSEA.